This T cell receptor (beta chain) was identified during a study of OX40 agonist ivuxolimab in advanced cancers. Study at large: Patients got intravenous ivuxolimab at 0.01 to 10 mg/kg every 2 weeks. The group had a mean age of approximately 60 years, ranged from roughly 23 to 90, and was roughly 80% male.

Study findings and constraints: Which antigen the expanded peripheral T cells recognized is unknown.

About this clone itself: Its antigen is undetermined.

Individuals having autoimmune disease history or systemic immunosuppression were not enrolled. The V segment lost 4 bases and the J segment 5 bases; nucleotides outside the gene matches: 4. The CDR3 length is 12 residues. Germline V gene data show CDR1 as SQVTM and CDR2 as ANQGSEA. Only in-frame clones appear in the TCRdb table, and some are missing; sequencing was by immunoSEQ multiplex PCR. The repertoire holds 66,000 or so clones, with more than 65% as singletons. The sample consisted of CD4+ or CD8+ T cells sorted from blood, taken in a trial of the OX40 agonist ivuxolimab. This clonotype was sampled from an adult with an advanced solid tumor such as melanoma, head and neck, liver or kidney cancer. This chain joins TRBV29-1 and TRBJ1-1; 7 nucleotides line up with TRBD1. CDR3 nucleotides: TGCAGCGTTGTAGGGGGCGGGACTGAAGCTTTCTTT. It is translated as CSVVGGGTEAFF.